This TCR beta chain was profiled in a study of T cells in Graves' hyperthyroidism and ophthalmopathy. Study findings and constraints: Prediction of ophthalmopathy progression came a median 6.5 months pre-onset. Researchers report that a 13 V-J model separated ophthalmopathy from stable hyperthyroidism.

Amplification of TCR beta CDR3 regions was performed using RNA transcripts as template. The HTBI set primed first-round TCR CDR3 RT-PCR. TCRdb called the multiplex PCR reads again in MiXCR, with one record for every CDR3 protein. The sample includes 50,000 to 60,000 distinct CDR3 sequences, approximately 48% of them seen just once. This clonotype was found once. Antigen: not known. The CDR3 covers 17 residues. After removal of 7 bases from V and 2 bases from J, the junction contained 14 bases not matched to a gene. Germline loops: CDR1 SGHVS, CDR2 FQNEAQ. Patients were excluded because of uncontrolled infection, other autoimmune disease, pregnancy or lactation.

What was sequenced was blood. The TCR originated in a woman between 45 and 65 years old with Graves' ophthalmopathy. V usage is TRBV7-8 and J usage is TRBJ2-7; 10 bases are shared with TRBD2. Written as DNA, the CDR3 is TGTGCCAGCAAGCGGGAACCTAGCGGGAGCCTCCCCTACGAGCAGTACTTC. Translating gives CASKREPSGSLPYEQYF.